The 30 T cell receptor beta chains presented below share a single source sample, sequenced in a study of T cell changes during pregnancy in multiple sclerosis. The protocol was immunoSEQ multiplex PCR, while the TCRdb copy is restricted to in-frame clones and leaves out a portion. This table holds 65,000 to 70,000 clones, 75% to 95% found once. The sequences come from peripheral blood, collected in the first trimester of pregnancy. The receptor set was obtained from a female donor with multiple sclerosis, enrolled in a pregnancy study.

J is TRBJ1-3 and V is TRBV28; no firm D call. Germline-derived CDR1 and CDR2 are MDHEN and SYDVKM. Trimming pared 3 bases from V and 0 bases from J, leaving 6 bases between. The CDR3 contains 14 residues. The CDR3 sequence is CASSFLSSGNTIYF. CDR3 nucleotide sequence: TGTGCCAGCAGTTTCCTCAGCTCTGGAAACACCATATATTTT.

The gene calls are TRBV7-9 and TRBJ2-1; possible D gene TRBD2, 6 bases. The germline gives CDR1 SEHNR, CDR2 FQNEAQ (reference sequence). This CDR3 is 13 amino acids long. V lost 2 bases and J 5 bases, leaving 7 bases between the germline ends. DNA of the CDR3: TGTGCCAGCAGCTTATGGGGGGACAATGAGCAGTTCTTC. Translation: CASSLWGDNEQFF.

The chain links TRBV7-2 to TRBJ1-6; no firm D call. The germline CDR1 and CDR2 sequences are SGHTA and FQGNSA. This CDR3 is 13 amino acids long. V was trimmed by 4 bases and J by 4 bases, leaving 5 bases between them. For the CDR3, the DNA is TGTGCCAGCAGCTACCAGTATAATTCACCCCTCCACTTT. This sequence encodes CASSYQYNSPLHF.

The V and J genes are TRBV5-4 and TRBJ2-5, with D uncertain. The germline CDR1 and CDR2 sequences are SGHNT and YYREEE (reference sequence). Trimming left V 2 bases short and J 5 bases short, with 16 bases between. This CDR3 contains 15 residues. The CDR3 reads CASSFLSVNTETQYF. DNA for the CDR3: TGTGCCAGCAGCTTTTTGTCAGTCAATACGGAGACCCAGTACTTC.

This chain joins TRBV5-1 and TRBJ2-3; D ambiguous. V was pared by 0 bases and J by 2 bases, with 4 bases between. The CDR3 has 13 amino acids. CDR1 and CDR2 from the germline V gene are SGHRS and YFSETQ. CDR3 DNA sequence: TGCGCCAGCAGCTTGGGAGACACAGATACGCAGTATTTT. This codes for CASSLGDTDTQYF. Full variable domain (remainder filled in from reference TRBV5-1 and TRBJ2-3): KAGVTQTPRYLIKTRGQQVTLSCSPISGHRSVSWYQQTPGQGLQFLFEYFSETQRNKGNFPGRFSGRQFSNSRSEMNVSTLELGDSALYLCASSLGDTDTQYFGPGTRLTVL.

This clone has just one count. The chain employs TRBV10-3 and TRBJ1-1, with 9 bases that match TRBD1. After removal of 4 bases from V and 1 base from J, the junction contained 4 bases not matched to a gene. This CDR3 has 15 residues. CDR1 and CDR2 from the germline V gene are ENHRY and SYGVKD. CDR3 nucleotides: TGTGCCATCAGTGGTAGGGACAGGGCGAACACTGAAGCTTTCTTT. The encoded protein is CAISGRDRANTEAFF.

DNA for the CDR3: TGTGCCAGCAGCTTGCAGGGCGAAAAACTGTTTTTT. Protein: CASSLQGEKLFF. V usage is TRBV5-5 and J usage is TRBJ1-4; a possible D gene is TRBD1 (5 bases). The CDR3 runs to 12 residues. V lost 1 base to trimming and J lost 8 bases, with 6 bases between them. The germline gives CDR1 SGHKS, CDR2 YYEKEE (reference sequence).

The chain has TRBV7-9 and TRBJ1-1, with TRBD1 matching 9 bases. Germline CDR1 and CDR2: SEHNR and FQNEAQ (reference sequence). The V and J ends lost 7 bases and 3 bases, in that order; junction bases with no gene match: 3. The CDR3 totals 13 residues. The CDR3 DNA reads TGTGCCAGCACCTGGGACAGGGACACTGAAGCTTTCTTT. Its translation: CASTWDRDTEAFF.

V usage is TRBV28 and J usage is TRBJ1-2; possible D gene TRBD1, 5 bases. The germline gives CDR1 MDHEN, CDR2 SYDVKM. V gave up 3 bases and J gave up 4 bases, with 12 bases separating them. The CDR3 is 14 residues long. CDR3 sequence (DNA): TGTGCCAGCAGTTTGGAAGGGGCCCGCTATGGCTACACCTTC. Its translation: CASSLEGARYGYTF.

The chain is built from TRBV14 and TRBJ2-7, with D tentatively TRBD1 (6 bases). V was pared by 1 base and J by 0 bases, with 16 bases between. This CDR3 region has 17 residues. Germline V lookup: CDR1 SGHDN, CDR2 FVKESK. The CDR3 region is CASSQGPTGVSSYEQYF. In DNA form, the CDR3 reads TGTGCCAGCAGCCAAGGACCGACAGGCGTCAGCTCCTACGAGCAGTACTTC.

The chain carries TRBV15 and TRBJ2-1; 10 bases are shared with TRBD2. Trimming took 5 bases from V and 7 from J; bases not matched to a gene: 8. Germline-derived CDR1 and CDR2 are LNHNV and YYDKDF (reference sequence). CDR3 length: 15 amino acids. The CDR3 reads CATSQGLAEANEQFF. In nucleotides, the CDR3 is TGTGCCACCAGCCAAGGACTAGCGGAAGCAAATGAGCAGTTCTTC.

In nucleotides, the CDR3 is TGTGCCAGCAGTGCGGACGGGAGGAGCACAGATACGCAGTATTTT. Protein product: CASSADGRSTDTQYF. The V gene is TRBV6-4, the J gene TRBJ2-3; 7 bases agree with TRBD2. Germline CDR1 and CDR2: MRHNA and SNTAGT. This CDR3 is built from 15 residues. Trimming removed 4 bases from V and 0 bases from J; junction bases left unmatched: 4.

The chain is built from TRBV28 and TRBJ2-5; maybe TRBD1 (5 bases). CDR1 is MDHEN and CDR2 is SYDVKM in the germline V gene. V gave up 6 bases and J gave up 2 bases, with 13 bases separating them. There are 14 residues in the CDR3. CDR3 in amino acids: CASRPAGWQETQYF. CDR3 coding DNA: TGTGCCAGCAGGCCGGCAGGGTGGCAAGAGACCCAGTACTTC.

A single count supports this clone. This sequence joins TRBV19 and TRBJ2-7; 9 positions agree with TRBD1. V lost 6 bases and J lost 5; bases outside the gene matches: 5. The CDR3 has 13 amino acids. Germline V gene sequence: CDR1 LNHDA, CDR2 SQIVND (reference sequence). The CDR3 reads CASRPGTGNEQYF. The CDR3 nucleotides are TGTGCCAGTAGGCCCGGGACAGGGAACGAGCAGTACTTC.

The gene calls are TRBV6-1 and TRBJ1-5; TRBD1 aligns across 7 bases. Germline CDR1 reads MNHNS; CDR2 reads SASEGT. Trimming removed 8 bases from V and 7 bases from J; junction bases left unmatched: 14. The CDR3 contains 15 residues. CDR3 bases: TGTGCCAGCGTCAGCCAGGGGGTGTCTGAACAGCCCCAGCATTTT. Its translation is CASVSQGVSEQPQHF.

The chain is built from TRBV7-3 and TRBJ2-1, with 13 nucleotides matching TRBD2. Germline-derived CDR1 and CDR2 are SGHTA and FQGTGA. The J segment lost 8 bases and the V segment lost 5 bases, leaving 6 bases of the junction unmatched. The CDR3 has 15 amino acids. The CDR3, as DNA: TGTGCCAGCAGCATCACTAGCGGGGGGGCCCATGAGCAGTTCTTC. Protein sequence: CASSITSGGAHEQFF.

CDR3 amino acids: CASSVAELSPEQFF. CDR3 DNA sequence: TGTGCCAGCAGCGTAGCAGAACTATCCCCTGAGCAGTTCTTC. The chain joins TRBV9 to TRBJ2-1, with D uncertain. The V gene lost 0 bases and the J gene lost 9 bases, with 13 bases spanning the gap. The CDR3 sequence is 14 residues long. Germline CDR1 is SGDLS and CDR2 is YYNGEE.

The chain combines TRBV4-2 with TRBJ1-4, with a tentative D call TRBD1 (5 bases). V lost 4 bases to trimming and J lost 4 bases, with 13 bases between them. The CDR3 sequence is 15 residues long. In germline, CDR1 is LGHNA, CDR2 YNFKEQ. The chain's CDR3 is CASSPRTTVNEKLFF. DNA for the CDR3: TGTGCCAGCAGCCCCCGGACAACGGTTAATGAAAAACTGTTTTTT.

J is TRBJ1-4 and V is TRBV18, with 8 bases matching TRBD1. The germline V gene has CDR1 KGHSH and CDR2 LQKENI. The CDR3 has 19 amino acids. Trimming at V came to 0 bases and at J to 8 bases, leaving 17 bases not matched to a gene. The chain's CDR3 is CASSPPSGQGVLFSEKLFF. The CDR3 DNA reads as TGTGCCAGCTCACCACCCAGTGGACAGGGAGTCTTGTTCTCCGAAAAACTGTTTTTT.

This chain links TRBV27 with TRBJ2-2; 14 bases are shared with TRBD2. This CDR3 is 17 amino acids long. Germline loops: CDR1 MNHEY, CDR2 SMNVEV (reference sequence). J lost 4 bases, V lost 6 bases, and 7 bases had no gene match. CDR3 region: CASRRLAGGGSTGELFF. The CDR3 DNA sequence: TGTGCCAGCAGGCGACTAGCGGGGGGGGGTAGCACCGGGGAGCTGTTTTTT.

The J gene is TRBJ2-1, the V gene TRBV7-3, with D perhaps matching TRBD2 (5 bases). V was shortened by 5 bases and J by 6 bases, with 17 bases between the two germline ends. The CDR3 totals 15 residues. Germline V gene lookup returns CDR1 SGHTA and CDR2 FQGTGA. CDR3 in DNA: TGTGCCAGCAGCCCCCCCGGGATAGCTAGCAATGAGCAGTTCTTC. Translation gives CASSPPGIASNEQFF.

The rearrangement uses TRBV2 and TRBJ1-6; 9 bases fit TRBD1. Looked up from germline, CDR1 is SNHLY and CDR2 is FYNNEI. Germline trimming cut 0 bases from V and 0 bases from J; bases unmatched to any gene: 12. The CDR3 length is 21 residues. The CDR3 here is CASSEAPLDRGRSSYNSPLHF. CDR3 bases: TGTGCCAGCAGTGAAGCGCCCCTTGACAGGGGGAGAAGCTCCTATAATTCACCCCTCCACTTT.

The chain uses TRBV19 and TRBJ2-2; D gene ambiguous. V lost 5 bases, J lost 2 bases, and 6 bases lay in between. Germline V lookup: CDR1 LNHDA, CDR2 SQIVND (reference sequence). The CDR3 is 13 residues long. As DNA, the CDR3 is TGTGCCAGTAGTGAACTTAACACCGGGGAGCTGTTTTTT. It yields the protein CASSELNTGELFF.

This clone was counted once. The V gene is TRBV10-3, the J gene TRBJ1-6; D gene unclear. The CDR3 runs to 14 residues. V was shortened by 4 bases and J by 0 bases, with 4 bases between the two germline ends. Germline V lookup: CDR1 ENHRY, CDR2 SYGVKD. As DNA, the CDR3 is TGTGCCATCAGTGCGGGCTCCTATAATTCACCCCTCCACTTT. It is translated as CAISAGSYNSPLHF.

The CDR3 sequence: CASSPGGQNQETQYF. CDR3 coding DNA: TGTGCCAGCAGCCCTGGCGGCCAAAACCAAGAGACCCAGTACTTC. The chain combines TRBV5-4 with TRBJ2-5; D is uncertain. CDR1 is SGHNT, CDR2 YYREEE, per germline (reference sequence). Trimming took 4 bases from V and 0 from J, leaving 13 bases between them. CDR3 length: 15 residues.

The V gene is TRBV5-1, the J gene TRBJ2-1, with D hard to call. CDR1 is SGHRS and CDR2 is YFSETQ in the germline V gene. CDR3 length: 11 residues. V gave up 0 bases and J gave up 8 bases, with 3 bases separating them. The CDR3 protein is CASSLGHEQFF. The CDR3 DNA is TGCGCCAGCAGCTTGGGGCATGAGCAGTTCTTC.

The chain combines TRBV30 with TRBJ2-1; 8 nucleotides line up with TRBD1. The CDR3 consists of 15 residues. V lost 4 bases to trimming and J lost 10 bases; unmatched junction nucleotides: 15. Germline values: CDR1 GTSNPN, CDR2 SVGIG (reference sequence). The CDR3 DNA sequence: TGTGCCTGGAAAAATCCAGGGGGCGTGGTGAAGGAGCAGTTCTTC. This sequence encodes CAWKNPGGVVKEQFF.

This clone was seen once. The chain carries TRBV6-1 and TRBJ2-7; 13 nucleotides agree with TRBD2. This CDR3 is 14 amino acids long. Germline CDR1 reads MNHNS; CDR2 reads SASEGT. With 5 bases clipped from V and 4 bases from J, the junction kept 2 bases outside the gene matches. CDR3 loop: CASSPGLAGYEQYF. In nucleotides, the CDR3 is TGTGCCAGCAGTCCGGGACTAGCGGGATACGAGCAGTACTTC.

The CDR3 region is CASSLIQMNTEAFF. Here the CDR3 DNA reads TGCGCCAGCAGCTTGATACAGATGAACACTGAAGCTTTCTTT. V and J are TRBV5-1 and TRBJ1-1; unclear D gene. The CDR3 spans 14 residues. Germline V gene sequence: CDR1 SGHRS, CDR2 YFSETQ. V lost 1 base, J lost 0 bases, and 7 bases lay in between.

V and J are TRBV5-5 and TRBJ2-1; possible D gene TRBD1, 6 bases. Germline V CDR1 and CDR2: SGHKS, YYEKEE (reference sequence). Trimming removed 0 bases at V and 6 bases at J, with 13 bases between. The CDR3 runs to 15 residues. CDR3 sequence: CASSLVQGARNEQFF. For the CDR3, the DNA is TGTGCCAGCAGCTTGGTACAGGGCGCACGCAATGAGCAGTTCTTC.